The present TCR beta chain was sequenced within a study of OX40 agonist ivuxolimab in advanced cancers. The wider study: Patients' therapy was ivuxolimab, an antibody that acts as an agonist of OX40 (CD134).

V lost 0 bases and J lost 3, with 10 bases in between. Germline V gives CDR1 SGHKS, CDR2 YYEKEE (reference sequence). CDR3 length: 15 amino acids. Autoimmune disease history or systemic immunosuppression excluded patients. Study results and caveats: CD4+ T cells averaged fewer expanded clones than CD8+ T cells.

Assay used: immunoSEQ multiplex PCR; TCRdb lists only in-frame clones, some missing. The sample includes 70,000 or so clones, 84% of them seen just once. As concerns this clone: The antigen remains unidentified.

This specimen consisted of CD4+ or CD8+ T cells sorted from blood, obtained in a trial of the OX40 agonist ivuxolimab. The source of this sequence is an adult with an advanced solid tumor such as melanoma, head and neck, liver or kidney cancer. The V and J genes are TRBV5-5 and TRBJ1-5, with D maybe TRBD1 (5 bases). CDR3 coding DNA: TGTGCCAGCAGCTTGGGACGCGGGGCCAATCAGCCCCAGCATTTT. Its protein product is CASSLGRGANQPQHF. The variable domain in full, completed from reference TRBV5-5 and TRBJ1-5, reads DAGVTQSPTHLIKTRGQQVTLRCSPISGHKSVSWYQQVLGQGPQFIFQYYEKEERGRGNFPDRFSARQFPNYSSELNVNALLLGDSALYLCASSLGRGANQPQHFGDGTRLSIL.